This is a list of T cell receptor beta chains from one sample in a study of blood T cell repertoires in COVID-19. The repertoire was sequenced with immunoSEQ multiplex PCR; TCRdb's copy has only in-frame clones and lacks some. This sample carries 200,000 to 250,000 clones, about 90% of them seen once, and the ten largest clones take 1.9%. The source material was PBMCs or T cells enriched from blood (not recorded which). The receptors shown here come from a woman between 18 and 30 years old who had recovered from COVID-19. CDR3s include the opening cysteine and the closing phenylalanine or tryptophan. Fields, in order: clone size, V gene, D gene, J gene, CDR3 protein, CDR3 DNA. A D gene is named only where the DNA matches it firmly. Not every row has a clone size; where given, it reads once, few, many or a size class.

size: -
V: TRBV27
D: -
J: TRBJ2-2
CDR3: CASSFRSADVPGELFF
DNA: TGTGCCAGCAGTTTTCGAAGCGCAGACGTCCCCGGGGAGCTGTTTTTT

size: once
V: TRBV7-2
D: TRBD2
J: TRBJ2-7
CDR3: CASSFREGGYEQYF
DNA: TGTGCCAGCAGCTTTCGGGAGGGGGGCTACGAGCAGTACTTC

size: -
V: TRBV6-1
D: -
J: TRBJ1-5
CDR3: CASSEISGMSGNQPQHF
DNA: TGTGCCAGCAGTGAAATTTCAGGGATGTCGGGCAATCAGCCCCAGCATTTT

size: -
V: TRBV14
D: TRBD1
J: TRBJ2-7
CDR3: CASSQPTGVGSYEQYF
DNA: TGTGCCAGCAGCCAACCTACAGGGGTGGGAAGCTACGAGCAGTACTTC

size: -
V: TRBV10-3
D: TRBD1
J: TRBJ2-2
CDR3: CAISDRDRGRTGELFF
DNA: TGTGCCATCAGTGATAGGGACAGGGGGAGAACCGGGGAGCTGTTTTTT

size: -
V: TRBV7-2
D: -
J: TRBJ1-4
CDR3: CASRVGANEKLFF
DNA: TGTGCCAGCAGGGTCGGGGCTAATGAAAAACTGTTTTTT

size: -
V: TRBV2
D: -
J: TRBJ1-1
CDR3: CASSWHTEAFF
DNA: TGTGCCAGCTCGTGGCACACTGAAGCTTTCTTT

size: -
V: TRBV7-3
D: -
J: TRBJ2-3
CDR3: CASSPPSGSTDTQYF
DNA: TGTGCCAGCAGCCCCCCGTCGGGGAGCACAGATACGCAGTATTTT

size: few
V: TRBV7-6
D: TRBD2
J: TRBJ2-3
CDR3: CASSLAPSGGTDTQYF
DNA: TGTGCCAGCAGCTTAGCGCCTAGCGGGGGCACAGATACGCAGTATTTT

size: -
V: TRBV5-4
D: TRBD2
J: TRBJ2-3
CDR3: CASSPGLAARDTQYF
DNA: TGTGCCAGCAGCCCGGGACTAGCGGCACGGGATACGCAGTATTTT

size: -
V: TRBV7-2
D: -
J: TRBJ1-4
CDR3: CASSIRVGNEKLFF
DNA: TGTGCCAGCAGCATCAGGGTTGGGAATGAAAAACTGTTTTTT

size: once
V: TRBV29-1
D: -
J: TRBJ1-1
CDR3: CSVRGLMNTEAFF
DNA: TGCAGCGTTAGGGGATTAATGAACACTGAAGCTTTCTTT

size: -
V: TRBV3-1/TRBV3-2
D: -
J: TRBJ1-2
CDR3: CASSQGGVNGYTF
DNA: TGTGCCAGCAGCCAAGGGGGGGTCAATGGCTACACCTTC

size: -
V: TRBV7-8
D: -
J: TRBJ2-1
CDR3: CASSARDFYNEQFF
DNA: TGTGCCAGCAGCGCCCGGGACTTTTACAATGAGCAGTTCTTC

size: -
V: TRBV28
D: TRBD1
J: TRBJ1-2
CDR3: CASSSSAGTGEISSYGYTF
DNA: TGTGCCAGCAGTTCCTCTGCCGGGACAGGGGAAATCTCTTCCTATGGCTACACCTTC

size: -
V: TRBV4-1
D: -
J: TRBJ1-3
CDR3: CASSQERSMGNTIYF
DNA: TGCGCCAGCAGCCAAGAACGGTCGATGGGAAACACCATATATTTT

size: -
V: TRBV4-1
D: -
J: TRBJ1-4
CDR3: CASSQVTGSKAEKLFF
DNA: TGCGCCAGCAGCCAAGTAACAGGGTCCAAGGCCGAAAAACTGTTTTTT

size: once
V: TRBV3-1/TRBV3-2
D: TRBD2
J: TRBJ2-1
CDR3: CASSPGLGGTTSYNEQFF
DNA: TGTGCCAGCAGCCCGGGACTAGGGGGGACGACCTCCTACAATGAGCAGTTCTTC

size: -
V: TRBV9
D: -
J: TRBJ1-6
CDR3: CASSLLVHNSPLHF
DNA: TGTGCCAGCAGCCTACTGGTTCATAATTCACCCCTCCACTTT

size: -
V: TRBV29-1
D: -
J: TRBJ1-1
CDR3: CSVLQDGEETEAFF
DNA: TGCAGCGTTTTACAAGACGGGGAGGAGACTGAAGCTTTCTTT

size: -
V: TRBV2
D: -
J: TRBJ1-1
CDR3: CASCPEPVSEAFF
DNA: TGTGCCAGCTGCCCGGAGCCGGTCTCTGAAGCTTTCTTT

size: -
V: TRBV24-1
D: -
J: TRBJ1-2
CDR3: CATSDTGTIGGYTF
DNA: TGTGCCACCAGTGACACCGGGACAATAGGAGGCTACACCTTC

size: -
V: TRBV11-2
D: -
J: TRBJ1-2
CDR3: CASSFGGLNYGYTF
DNA: TGTGCCAGCAGCTTTGGAGGCCTCAACTATGGCTACACCTTC

size: -
V: TRBV28
D: TRBD1
J: TRBJ1-2
CDR3: CASSLVAGTDLNAF
DNA: TGTGCCAGCAGTTTGGTCGCCGGGACAGATCTTAATGCCTTC

size: -
V: TRBV28
D: -
J: TRBJ1-1
CDR3: CASSYGGSGTEAFF
DNA: TGTGCCAGCAGTTACGGGGGGTCGGGGACTGAAGCTTTCTTT

size: -
V: TRBV7-9
D: -
J: TRBJ1-3
CDR3: CASSFLEDRVGSGNTIYF
DNA: TGTGCCAGCAGCTTCTTGGAGGATCGGGTAGGCTCTGGAAACACCATATATTTT

size: -
V: TRBV7-2
D: TRBD1
J: TRBJ1-2
CDR3: CASSLVADRGLVYTF
DNA: TGTGCCAGCAGCTTAGTGGCGGACAGGGGGCTTGTCTACACCTTC

size: -
V: TRBV24-1
D: -
J: TRBJ2-5
CDR3: CATSEKRTDTRETQYF
DNA: TGTGCCACCAGTGAAAAAAGGACAGATACGAGGGAGACCCAGTACTTC

size: -
V: TRBV4-1
D: TRBD2
J: TRBJ2-1
CDR3: CASSQDFRGGRREQFF
DNA: TGCGCCAGCAGCCAAGATTTCCGGGGGGGCCGACGGGAGCAGTTCTTC

size: once
V: TRBV21-1
D: -
J: TRBJ2-7
CDR3: CASSNLPAGVGYEQYF
DNA: TGTGCCAGCAGCAATCTCCCAGCGGGAGTAGGCTACGAGCAGTACTTC

size: -
V: TRBV9
D: -
J: TRBJ2-5
CDR3: CASSAGTPWETQYF
DNA: TGTGCCAGCAGCGCCGGGACTCCATGGGAGACCCAGTACTTC

size: -
V: TRBV5-1
D: -
J: TRBJ1-1
CDR3: CASSRGSNWEESGAFF
DNA: TGCGCCAGCAGTCGAGGCTCTAACTGGGAGGAAAGTGGAGCTTTCTTT

size: -
V: TRBV7-2
D: -
J: TRBJ1-2
CDR3: CASSLGGINYGYTF
DNA: TGTGCCAGCAGCTTAGGCGGGATTAACTATGGCTACACCTTC

size: -
V: TRBV25-1
D: -
J: TRBJ2-7
CDR3: CASSESGVTTYEQYF
DNA: TGTGCCAGCAGTGAATCCGGTGTAACTACCTACGAGCAGTACTTC

size: -
V: TRBV11-3
D: -
J: TRBJ1-1
CDR3: CASATGSNTEAFF
DNA: TGTGCCAGCGCTACAGGGTCGAACACTGAAGCTTTCTTT

size: -
V: TRBV5-6
D: TRBD1
J: TRBJ1-2
CDR3: CASSFPGQGGRYGYTF
DNA: TGTGCCAGCAGCTTCCCCGGGCAGGGGGGAAGGTATGGCTACACCTTC

size: -
V: TRBV7-8
D: TRBD2
J: TRBJ2-7
CDR3: CASSSPWAGGSYEQYF
DNA: TGTGCCAGCAGCTCCCCCTGGGCGGGAGGGTCCTACGAGCAGTACTTC

size: once
V: TRBV10-3
D: -
J: TRBJ1-1
CDR3: CAISGPSSGNTEAFF
DNA: TGTGCCATCAGTGGACCTAGTTCCGGGAACACTGAAGCTTTCTTT

size: -
V: TRBV19
D: TRBD1
J: TRBJ1-2
CDR3: CASSTPAQGGYGYTF
DNA: TGTGCCAGTAGTACCCCGGCCCAGGGGGGCTATGGCTACACCTTC

size: -
V: TRBV7-6
D: -
J: TRBJ2-7
CDR3: CASSLVPPASEAYEQYF
DNA: TGTGCCAGCAGCTTAGTACCCCCGGCTAGCGAGGCCTACGAGCAGTACTTC

size: few
V: TRBV18
D: TRBD1
J: TRBJ1-1
CDR3: CASSPQGETEAFF
DNA: TGTGCCAGCTCTCCCCAGGGGGAGACTGAAGCTTTCTTT

size: -
V: TRBV7-6
D: TRBD1
J: TRBJ2-1
CDR3: CASSSEDRKENEQFF
DNA: TGTGCCAGCAGCTCAGAGGACAGGAAGGAGAATGAGCAGTTCTTC

size: -
V: TRBV19
D: -
J: TRBJ1-2
CDR3: CASSIGSPGPGYTF
DNA: TGTGCCAGTAGTATAGGAAGCCCAGGGCCAGGCTACACCTTC

size: -
V: TRBV6-1
D: TRBD1
J: TRBJ1-1
CDR3: CASSEERPDRRNTEAFF
DNA: TGTGCCAGCAGTGAAGAGCGGCCGGACAGGCGGAACACTGAAGCTTTCTTT

size: -
V: TRBV20-1
D: TRBD2
J: TRBJ2-7
CDR3: CSASLGLAVREQYF
DNA: TGCAGTGCTAGTTTGGGACTAGCGGTCCGCGAGCAGTACTTC

size: -
V: TRBV3-1/TRBV3-2
D: TRBD1
J: TRBJ1-3
CDR3: CASSRGGASGNTIYF
DNA: TGTGCCAGCAGCCGAGGGGGCGCATCTGGAAACACCATATATTTT

size: -
V: TRBV6-5
D: -
J: TRBJ1-2
CDR3: CASSRALDGYTF
DNA: TGTGCCAGCAGTCGCGCATTGGATGGCTACACCTTC

size: -
V: TRBV4-1
D: -
J: TRBJ2-1
CDR3: CASSQPSGSPFNEQFF
DNA: TGCGCCAGCAGCCAACCGAGCGGAAGCCCTTTCAATGAGCAGTTCTTC

size: -
V: TRBV9
D: TRBD2
J: TRBJ2-7
CDR3: CASSVSPGGSMNEQYF
DNA: TGTGCCAGCAGCGTATCCCCGGGGGGTAGCATGAATGAGCAGTACTTC

size: -
V: TRBV7-9
D: -
J: TRBJ2-3
CDR3: CASSSFEGDTRTDTQYF
DNA: TGTGCCAGCAGCTCCTTCGAGGGGGACACCCGCACAGATACGCAGTATTTT

size: -
V: TRBV6-2/TRBV6-3
D: -
J: TRBJ2-7
CDR3: CASSLPSKRYEQYF
DNA: TGTGCCAGCAGCCTCCCGTCCAAGCGATACGAGCAGTACTTC

size: -
V: TRBV28
D: -
J: TRBJ2-3
CDR3: CASSTSTDTQYF
DNA: TGTGCCAGCAGTACTAGCACAGATACGCAGTATTTT

size: -
V: TRBV3-1/TRBV3-2
D: TRBD2
J: TRBJ2-1
CDR3: CASSQDPVAGGYNEQFF
DNA: TGTGCCAGCAGCCAAGATCCGGTGGCGGGGGGGTACAATGAGCAGTTCTTC

size: -
V: TRBV12-5
D: TRBD1
J: TRBJ1-5
CDR3: CASGLRRWGQATSASQHF
DNA: TGTGCTAGTGGTTTGCGTCGGTGGGGACAGGCGACATCAGCGTCCCAGCATTTT

size: -
V: TRBV14
D: -
J: TRBJ1-2
CDR3: CASSLWASYGYTF
DNA: TGTGCCAGCAGCCTTTGGGCCTCCTATGGCTACACCTTC

size: -
V: TRBV5-1
D: -
J: TRBJ1-2
CDR3: CASSSDPGHLNYGYTF
DNA: TGCGCCAGCAGCTCGGATCCGGGACATTTGAACTATGGCTACACCTTC